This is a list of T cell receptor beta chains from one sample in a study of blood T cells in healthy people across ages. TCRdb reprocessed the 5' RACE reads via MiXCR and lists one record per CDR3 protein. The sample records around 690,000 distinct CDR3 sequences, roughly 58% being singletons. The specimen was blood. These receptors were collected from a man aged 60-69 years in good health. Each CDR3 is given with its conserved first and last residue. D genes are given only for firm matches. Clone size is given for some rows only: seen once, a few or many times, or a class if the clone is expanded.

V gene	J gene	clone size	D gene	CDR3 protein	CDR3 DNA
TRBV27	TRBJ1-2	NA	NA	CASSMGTPGTYGYTF	TGTGCCAGCAGTATGGGGACCCCGGGGACCTATGGCTACACCTTC
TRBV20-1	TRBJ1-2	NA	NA	CSAAGPERAYGYTF	TGCAGTGCCGCGGGACCGGAGAGGGCCTATGGCTACACCTTC
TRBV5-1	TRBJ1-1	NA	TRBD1	CASSTRQGNTEAFF	TGCGCCAGCAGCACCCGACAGGGGAACACTGAAGCTTTCTTT
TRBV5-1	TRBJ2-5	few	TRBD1	CASSLDPTGGQETQYF	TGCGCCAGCAGCTTGGATCCGACAGGGGGTCAAGAGACCCAGTACTTC
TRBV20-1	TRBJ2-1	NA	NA	CSVAQSTYNEQFF	TGCAGTGTCGCCCAGTCGACCTACAATGAGCAGTTCTTC
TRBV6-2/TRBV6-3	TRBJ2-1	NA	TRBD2	CASSYGAGGFYNEQFF	TGTGCCAGCAGTTACGGGGCGGGGGGGTTTTACAATGAGCAGTTCTTC
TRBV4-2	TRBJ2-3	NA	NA	CASSQDPGGTDTQYF	TGTGCCAGCAGCCAAGATCCCGGGGGAACAGATACGCAGTATTTT
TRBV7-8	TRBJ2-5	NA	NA	CASSPRDGVETQYF	TGTGCCAGCAGCCCGAGAGATGGGGTCGAGACCCAGTACTTC
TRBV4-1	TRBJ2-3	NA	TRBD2	CASSQEALGGGYTDTQYF	TGCGCCAGCAGCCAAGAAGCCCTCGGGGGGGGGTACACAGATACGCAGTATTTT
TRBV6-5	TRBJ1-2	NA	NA	CASSYSIRGNYGYTF	TGTGCCAGCAGTTACTCGATAAGGGGGAACTATGGCTACACCTTC
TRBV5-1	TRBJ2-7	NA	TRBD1	CASSAGTGALEQYF	TGCGCCAGCAGCGCCGGGACAGGGGCCCTCGAGCAGTACTTC
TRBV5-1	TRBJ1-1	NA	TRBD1	CASSQGTGASEAFF	TGCGCCAGCAGCCAAGGGACAGGGGCGTCTGAAGCTTTCTTT
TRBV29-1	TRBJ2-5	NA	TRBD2	CSGTPGGPKTQYF	TGCAGCGGAACGCCGGGGGGGCCGAAGACCCAGTACTTC
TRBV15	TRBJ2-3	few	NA	CATSRDDTTDTQYF	TGTGCCACCAGCAGAGATGACACCACAGATACGCAGTATTTT
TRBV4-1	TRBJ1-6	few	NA	CASSHLTVYNSPLHF	TGCGCCAGCAGCCACCTGACAGTCTATAATTCACCCCTCCACTTT
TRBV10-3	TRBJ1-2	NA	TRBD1	CAISTGQGDDYGYTF	TGTGCCATCAGTACGGGACAGGGGGACGACTATGGCTACACCTTC
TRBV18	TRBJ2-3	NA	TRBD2	CASSLSGGPKTDTQYF	TGTGCCAGCTCGCTTAGCGGGGGGCCGAAAACAGATACGCAGTATTTT
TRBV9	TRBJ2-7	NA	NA	CASSVVQKVSRDLDPYEQYF	TGTGCCAGCAGCGTAGTTCAAAAAGTGAGCCGGGACCTAGACCCCTACGAGCAGTACTTC
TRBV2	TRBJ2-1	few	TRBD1	CASRTGGSYNEQFF	TGTGCCAGCAGGACAGGGGGCTCCTACAATGAGCAGTTCTTC
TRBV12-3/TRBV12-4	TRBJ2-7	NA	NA	CASSRNRDSYEQYF	TGTGCCAGCAGCCGGAACAGGGATTCCTACGAGCAGTACTTC
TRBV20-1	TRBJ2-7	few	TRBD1	CSAPRQGSYEQYF	TGCAGTGCCCCCAGACAGGGCTCCTACGAGCAGTACTTC
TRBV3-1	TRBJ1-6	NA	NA	CASSQGARRQIYNSPLHF	TGTGCCAGCAGCCAAGGGGCCCGACGACAGATATATAATTCACCCCTCCACTTT
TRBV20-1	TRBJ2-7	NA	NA	CSAGKTGTAYEQYF	TGCAGTGCTGGGAAAACAGGGACCGCCTACGAGCAGTACTTC
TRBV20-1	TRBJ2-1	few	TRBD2	CSASGRAGTTYNEQFF	TGCAGTGCTAGCGGCCGGGCGGGGACTACCTACAATGAGCAGTTCTTC
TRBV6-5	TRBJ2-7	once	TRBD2	CASSYSTSGGYEQYF	TGTGCCAGCAGTTACTCCACTAGCGGGGGTTATGAGCAGTACTTC
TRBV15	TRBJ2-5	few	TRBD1	CATSLRQGVRETQYF	TGTGCCACCAGCCTAAGGCAGGGGGTTAGAGAGACCCAGTACTTC
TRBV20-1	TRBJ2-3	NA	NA	CSAGDQPTQYF	TGCAGTGCTGGGGACCAACCGACGCAGTATTTT
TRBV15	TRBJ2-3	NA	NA	CATSRDQYSARASTDTQYF	TGTGCCACCAGCAGAGATCAATACTCCGCCCGGGCCAGCACAGATACGCAGTATTTT
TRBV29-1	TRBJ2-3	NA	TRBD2	CSSGTSGVMTDTQYF	TGCAGCTCCGGGACTAGCGGGGTGATGACAGATACGCAGTATTTT
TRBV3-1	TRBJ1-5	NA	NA	CASSQLAGNQPQHF	TGTGCCAGCAGCCAACTTGCGGGCAATCAGCCCCAGCATTTT
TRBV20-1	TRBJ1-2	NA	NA	CSARIDSAGYTF	TGCAGTGCTAGAATCGACAGCGCTGGCTACACCTTC
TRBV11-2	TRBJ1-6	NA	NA	CASSLGQGDPYNSPLHF	TGTGCCAGCAGCTTAGGGCAGGGCGACCCATATAATTCACCCCTCCACTTT
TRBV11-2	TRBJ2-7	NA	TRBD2	CASSLVAGGAWDEQYF	TGTGCCAGCAGCTTAGTAGCCGGGGGGGCCTGGGACGAGCAGTACTTC
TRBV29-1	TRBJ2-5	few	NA	CSAHQETQYF	TGCAGCGCGCACCAAGAGACCCAGTACTTC
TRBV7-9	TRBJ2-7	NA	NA	CASSFPSGYEQYF	TGTGCCAGCAGCTTTCCATCAGGCTACGAGCAGTACTTC
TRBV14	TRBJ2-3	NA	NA	CASPVSSADTQYF	TGTGCCAGCCCTGTTAGCAGCGCAGATACGCAGTATTTT
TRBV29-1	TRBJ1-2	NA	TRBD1	CSVFHRDSDGYTF	TGCAGCGTTTTCCACCGGGACAGCGATGGCTACACCTTC
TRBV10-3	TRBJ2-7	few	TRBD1	CAISVGTGSYEQYF	TGTGCCATCAGTGTGGGGACAGGGTCCTACGAGCAGTACTTC
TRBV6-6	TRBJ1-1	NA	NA	CASGSDSPNTEAFF	TGTGCCAGCGGGTCTGACAGTCCGAACACTGAAGCTTTCTTT
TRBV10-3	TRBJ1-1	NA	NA	CAISEAKGPDEAFF	TGTGCCATCAGTGAGGCAAAAGGGCCCGACGAAGCTTTCTTT
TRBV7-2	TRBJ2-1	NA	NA	CASSLDGGAVGEQFF	TGTGCCAGCAGCTTAGATGGGGGGGCGGTAGGTGAGCAGTTCTTC
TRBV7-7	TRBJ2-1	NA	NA	CASSRDYGEQFF	TGTGCCAGCAGCCGGGATTACGGTGAGCAGTTCTTC
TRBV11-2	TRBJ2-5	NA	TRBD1	CASSARTGGDTPQYF	TGTGCCAGCAGCGCTAGGACAGGGGGCGATACACCCCAGTACTTC
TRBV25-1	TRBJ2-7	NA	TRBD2	CASAGLAAYEQYF	TGTGCCAGCGCGGGACTAGCGGCCTACGAGCAGTACTTC
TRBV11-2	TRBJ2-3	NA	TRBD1	CASSFPGGGTDTQYF	TGTGCCAGCAGCTTCCCAGGGGGCGGCACAGATACGCAGTATTTT